These 22 T cell receptor beta chains share one sample of origin, sequenced in a study of blood T cell repertoires in COVID-19. Only in-frame clones appear in the TCRdb table, and some are missing; sequencing was by immunoSEQ multiplex PCR. The sample comprises roughly 360,000 clones, about 87% of which are singletons, and around 1.3% rests with the top ten. Sequencing was done on a sample of PBMCs or T cells enriched from blood (not recorded which). The source of these receptors is a man aged 25-40 years who had recovered from COVID-19.

J is TRBJ1-4 and V is TRBV14, with D possibly TRBD1 on 6 matching bases. V was cut by 2 bases and J by 6 bases, with 13 bases left in between. Germline CDR1 reads SGHDN; CDR2 reads FVKESK. This CDR3 region has 15 residues. The CDR3 spells CASSQLTGSYEKLFF. DNA of the CDR3: TGTGCCAGCAGCCAACTGACAGGTTCTTATGAAAAACTGTTTTTT.

The genes are TRBV19 and TRBJ1-4, with D possibly TRBD1 on 6 matching bases. The germline V gene encodes CDR1 LNHDA and CDR2 SQIVND (reference sequence). The length of the CDR3 is 16 residues. The V end lost 3 bases, the J end lost 4 bases, and 15 bases lay between the germline ends. This chain's CDR3 is CASSMQKGVFNEKLFF. The CDR3 DNA is TGTGCCAGTAGTATGCAGAAGGGGGTCTTTAATGAAAAACTGTTTTTT.

The chain carries TRBV7-6 and TRBJ2-4; tentative D call: TRBD1 (5 bases). Germline V gene data show CDR1 as SGHVS and CDR2 as FNYEAQ. V was cut by 2 bases and J by 8 bases, with 13 bases left in between. This CDR3 is built from 14 residues. The CDR3 reads CASSLKGQGDIQYF. In DNA form, the CDR3 reads TGTGCCAGCAGCTTAAAGGGGCAGGGTGACATTCAGTACTTC.

The chain employs TRBV7-2 and TRBJ2-7; D remains ambiguous. CDR3 length equals 13 residues. Trimming took 1 base from V and 2 from J, leaving 6 bases between them. Germline V lookup: CDR1 SGHTA, CDR2 FQGNSA. The CDR3 is CASSLGAPYEQYF. CDR3 nucleotide sequence: TGTGCCAGCAGCTTAGGGGCCCCCTACGAGCAGTACTTC.

The chain carries TRBV3-1 (or the pseudogene TRBV3-2) and TRBJ2-1; D is possibly TRBD2 (6 bases). Germline V gene data show CDR1 as LGHDT and CDR2 as YNNKEL (reference sequence). Deletions cut 4 bases from V and 0 bases from J, with 10 bases between. The CDR3 is 15 residues long. The CDR3, as DNA: TGTGCCAGCAGCCCTGGGACTCTCTCCTACAATGAGCAGTTCTTC. Its translation is CASSPGTLSYNEQFF.

The chain couples TRBV4-3 to TRBJ1-2; D remains unclear. V lost 0 bases, J lost 4 bases, and 12 bases lay in between. This CDR3 is built from 15 residues. Germline CDR1 LGHNA, CDR2 YSLEER. The CDR3 region has the DNA TGCGCCAGCAGCCAAGATCGTTCAGGTGGCTATGGCTACACCTTC. As protein: CASSQDRSGGYGYTF.

The table lists this clone with a few counts. The V call is TRBV11-2, the J call TRBJ2-7; D may be TRBD2 (5 bases). Per germline, CDR1 SGHAT and CDR2 FQNNGV. This CDR3 contains 13 residues. V was cut by 4 bases and J by 3 bases, with 10 bases left in between. The CDR3: CASSSNRDYEQYF. DNA of the CDR3: TGTGCCAGCAGCTCGAACCGGGACTACGAGCAGTACTTC.

The gene calls are TRBV7-9 and TRBJ1-1; no clear D gene. Trimming removed 3 bases at V and 6 bases at J, with 8 bases between. In germline, CDR1 is SEHNR, CDR2 FQNEAQ (reference sequence). The CDR3 loop spans 12 amino acids. Written as DNA, the CDR3 is TGTGCCAGCAGCTTCCCCCCTCCTGAAGCTTTCTTT. It specifies CASSFPPPEAFF.

V and J are TRBV7-2 and TRBJ2-2; the D gene is possibly TRBD2 (5 bases). CDR3 length equals 15 residues. V was trimmed by 3 bases and J by 5 bases, leaving 13 bases between them. The V gene's germline CDR1 is SGHTA and CDR2 FQGNSA. The DNA for the CDR3 is TGTGCCAGCAGCTTTGGGCTACGCGGGACCGGGGAGCTGTTTTTT. Translated: CASSFGLRGTGELFF.

V gene TRBV19 combines with J gene TRBJ1-2; 7 bases are shared with TRBD1. V gave up 5 bases and J gave up 3 bases; unmatched junction bases: 6. Germline CDR1 LNHDA, CDR2 SQIVND (reference sequence). The CDR3 sequence is 14 residues long. The CDR3 bases are TGTGCCAGTAGTCCCCAACAGGGGTACTATGGCTACACCTTC. Protein: CASSPQQGYYGYTF.

The chain uses TRBV10-1 and TRBJ2-7; 8 nucleotides agree with TRBD1. The CDR3 is 14 residues long. The V gene end was trimmed by 6 bases and the J gene end by 6 bases; junction bases not matched to a gene: 10. CDR1 is WNHNN, CDR2 SYGVQD, per germline (reference sequence). The chain's CDR3 is CASSNLTGAGEQYF. CDR3 coding DNA: TGCGCCAGCAGCAACCTGACAGGGGCCGGCGAGCAGTACTTC.

This chain links TRBV7-6 with TRBJ2-1, with D uncertain. The germline V and J ends were trimmed by 3 bases and 4 bases, with 13 bases remaining between them. This CDR3 has 15 amino acids. Germline V CDR1 and CDR2: SGHVS, FNYEAQ. This CDR3 is CASSFATPPYNEQFF. In DNA form, the CDR3 reads TGTGCCAGCAGCTTCGCTACCCCCCCGTACAATGAGCAGTTCTTC.

This clone was recorded once. J is TRBJ1-3 and V is TRBV2, with 9 bases matching TRBD1. The germline gives CDR1 SNHLY, CDR2 FYNNEI. Trimming took 6 bases from V and 4 from J; bases not matched to a gene: 13. This CDR3 region has 17 residues. For the CDR3, the DNA is TGTGCCAGCAGAACCGGGGGACAGGGTCCTGCGGGAAACACCATATATTTT. Translation: CASRTGGQGPAGNTIYF.

The chain has TRBV2 and TRBJ2-5, with 8 nucleotides matching TRBD1. The CDR3 sequence is 14 residues long. V lost 3 bases to trimming and J lost 5 bases; unmatched junction nucleotides: 5. Germline V lookup: CDR1 SNHLY, CDR2 FYNNEI. DNA of the CDR3: TGTGCCAGCAGTGACCCAGGGGGCACGGAGACCCAGTACTTC. Translation: CASSDPGGTETQYF. Combining the CDR3 with reference TRBV2 and TRBJ2-5 gives the whole variable domain EPEVTQTPSHQVTQMGQEVILRCVPISNHLYFYWYRQILGQKVEFLVSFYNNEISEKSEIFDDQFSVERPDGSNFTLKIRSTKLEDSAMYFCASSDPGGTETQYFGPGTRLLVL.

This clone was seen just once. The chain joins TRBV5-1 to TRBJ2-1, with TRBD1 as a possible D gene (6 bases). The ends were cut back, 1 base at V and 3 bases at J, with 11 bases in the middle. CDR3 length: 15 amino acids. Per germline, CDR1 SGHRS and CDR2 YFSETQ. CDR3 protein: CASSLLGANYNEQFF. In DNA form, the CDR3 reads TGCGCCAGCAGCTTGTTGGGGGCTAACTACAATGAGCAGTTCTTC.

V usage is TRBV3-1 (or the pseudogene TRBV3-2) and J usage is TRBJ1-3; D not resolved. CDR3 length: 16 amino acids. The V gene lost 0 bases and the J gene lost 0 bases, with 9 bases spanning the gap. Germline-derived CDR1 and CDR2 are LGHDT and YNNKEL (reference sequence). The CDR3 is CASSQDFISSGNTIYF. The CDR3 DNA sequence: TGTGCCAGCAGCCAAGATTTCATTAGCTCTGGAAACACCATATATTTT.

This clone was seen just once. CDR3 protein: CASSRAAYGYTF. In nucleotides, the CDR3 is TGTGCCAGCAGTAGAGCTGCCTATGGCTACACCTTC. The chain couples TRBV5-5 to TRBJ1-2; D call uncertain. The length of the CDR3 is 12 residues. The V gene's germline CDR1 is SGHKS and CDR2 YYEKEE (reference sequence). Trimming removed 5 bases at V and 4 bases at J, with 9 bases between.

The chain recombines TRBV2 with TRBJ1-1; D unresolved. Germline CDR1 SNHLY, CDR2 FYNNEI. Trimming stripped 5 bases from V and 1 base from J, with 8 bases between. CDR3 size: 13 residues. The CDR3 DNA sequence: TGTGCCAGCAGTACTGAACGGAACACTGAAGCTTTCTTT. This gives the protein CASSTERNTEAFF. Full variable domain (outside the CDR3, taken from reference TRBV2 and TRBJ1-1): EPEVTQTPSHQVTQMGQEVILRCVPISNHLYFYWYRQILGQKVEFLVSFYNNEISEKSEIFDDQFSVERPDGSNFTLKIRSTKLEDSAMYFCASSTERNTEAFFGQGTRLTVV.

V usage is TRBV5-1 and J usage is TRBJ1-1, with TRBD1 as a possible D gene (6 bases). Between the trimmed V and J ends, which lost 3 bases and 1 base, there was a span of 13 bases. This CDR3 has 15 residues. Per germline, CDR1 SGHRS and CDR2 YFSETQ. As DNA, the CDR3 is TGCGCCAGCAGCTCACAGGGTAGTGGGAACACTGAAGCTTTCTTT. As protein: CASSSQGSGNTEAFF.

The V call is TRBV7-2, the J call TRBJ2-1; 9 bases agree with TRBD2. Trimming at V came to 1 base and at J to 10 bases, leaving 11 bases not matched to a gene. The germline gives CDR1 SGHTA, CDR2 FQGNSA. This CDR3 has 16 residues. The CDR3 region is CASSLVPSGARMEQFF. CDR3 in DNA: TGTGCCAGCAGCTTAGTGCCTAGCGGGGCCCGAATGGAGCAGTTCTTC.

V gene TRBV18 combines with J gene TRBJ1-1, with a tentative D call TRBD1 (5 bases). Germline V gives CDR1 KGHSH, CDR2 LQKENI. The CDR3 length is 15 residues. Deletions cut 1 base from V and 3 bases from J, with 12 bases between. This CDR3 reads CASSPQTAGYTEAFF. CDR3 nucleotide sequence: TGTGCCAGCTCACCACAAACCGCAGGGTACACTGAAGCTTTCTTT.

A single count supports this clone. V usage is TRBV21-1 and J usage is TRBJ2-7; no DNA check was done on the table's D call, TRBD2. TRBV21-1 has pseudogene status. This CDR3 spans 14 amino acids. The CDR3 region is CASSKGVERREQYF. DNA of the CDR3: TGTGCCAGCAGCAAAGGGGTAGAGAGGCGCGAGCAGTACTTC.